This note documents a single T cell receptor (beta chain) sequence. The length of the CDR3 is 16 residues. CDR1 is SGHTA and CDR2 is FQGNSA in the germline V gene. V lost 4 bases to trimming and J lost 7 bases; unmatched junction nucleotides: 16. The sample originates from a study of blood T cells in healthy people across ages. A J-beta primer mix and a sample-barcoded 5' primer were used in a second PCR of about 7 to 11 cycles. In TCRdb, the 5' RACE reads were re-called with MiXCR into one record per CDR3 protein. Found here are some 370,000 distinct CDR3 sequences, roughly half of them singletons; the top ten hold 45% to 60%.

This clonotype was obtained from a man in his 60s in good health. The sequencing input was blood. The chain couples TRBV7-2 to TRBJ2-7; 7 bases are shared with TRBD2. The CDR3 here is CASSSPDRDRGEEQYF. CDR3 bases: TGTGCCAGCAGCTCCCCAGACCGGGACCGGGGGGAGGAGCAGTACTTC.